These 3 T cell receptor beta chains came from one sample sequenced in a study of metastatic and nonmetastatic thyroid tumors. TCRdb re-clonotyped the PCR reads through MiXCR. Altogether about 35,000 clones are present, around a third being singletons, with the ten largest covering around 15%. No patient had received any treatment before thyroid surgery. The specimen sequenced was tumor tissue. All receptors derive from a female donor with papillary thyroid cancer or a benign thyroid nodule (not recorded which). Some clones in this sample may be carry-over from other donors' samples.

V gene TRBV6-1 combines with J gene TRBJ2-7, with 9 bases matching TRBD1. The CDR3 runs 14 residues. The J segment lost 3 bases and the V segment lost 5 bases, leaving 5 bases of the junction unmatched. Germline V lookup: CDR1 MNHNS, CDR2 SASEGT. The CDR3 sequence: CASSRGTGRYEQYF. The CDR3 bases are TGTGCCAGCAGTAGGGGGACAGGGCGCTACGAGCAGTACTTC.

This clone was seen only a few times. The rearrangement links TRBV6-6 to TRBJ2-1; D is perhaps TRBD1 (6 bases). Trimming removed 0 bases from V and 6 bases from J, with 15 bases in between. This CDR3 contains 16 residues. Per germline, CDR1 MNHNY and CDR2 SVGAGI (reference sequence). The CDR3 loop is CASSYSAGTLVNEQFF. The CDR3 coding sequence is TGTGCCAGCAGTTACTCGGCCGGGACACTAGTCAATGAGCAGTTCTTC.

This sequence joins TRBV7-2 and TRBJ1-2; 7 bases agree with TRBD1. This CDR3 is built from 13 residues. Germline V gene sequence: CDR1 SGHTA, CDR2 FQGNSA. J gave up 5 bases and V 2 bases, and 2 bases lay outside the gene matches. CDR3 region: CASSLQGEYGYTF. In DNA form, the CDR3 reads TGTGCCAGCAGCTTACAGGGGGAGTATGGCTACACCTTC.